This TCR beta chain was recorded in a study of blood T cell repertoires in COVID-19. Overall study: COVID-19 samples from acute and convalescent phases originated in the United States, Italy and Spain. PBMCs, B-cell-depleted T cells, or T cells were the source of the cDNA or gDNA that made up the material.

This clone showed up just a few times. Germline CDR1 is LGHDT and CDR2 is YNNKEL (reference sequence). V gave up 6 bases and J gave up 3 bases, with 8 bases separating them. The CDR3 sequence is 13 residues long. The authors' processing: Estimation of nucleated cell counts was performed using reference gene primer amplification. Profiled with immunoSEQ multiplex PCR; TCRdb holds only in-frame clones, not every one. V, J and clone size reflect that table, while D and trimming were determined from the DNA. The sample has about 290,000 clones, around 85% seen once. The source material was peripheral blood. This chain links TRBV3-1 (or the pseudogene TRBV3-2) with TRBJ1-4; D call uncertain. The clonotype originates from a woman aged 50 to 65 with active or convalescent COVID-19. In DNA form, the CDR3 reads TGTGCCAGCAGACGCTCGGCTAATGAAAAACTGTTTTTT. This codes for CASRRSANEKLFF.